The entry below gives a single T cell receptor beta chain sequence along with its context. Its antigen remains unidentified. No much larger clone exists at a distance of one base, and base qualities are not known. The CDR3 regions of human TCRbeta chains were subjected to immunosequencing. The authors processed their data as follows. TCRs in the repertoires were compared against a reference library of SARS-CoV-2-specific TCRs that had been generated with the MIRA antigen-specificity platform. Breadth was defined as the fraction of unique TCRs that were SARS-CoV-2-associated, and depth was defined as the fraction of total T cells that were SARS-CoV-2-associated. Using the MIRA data, every spike-specific TCR was mapped to the spike region that the TCR reacted to and assigned to either a CD4 or a CD8 class. Log10-transformed breadth and depth values were compared by one-way ANOVA with Sidak's multiple comparisons tests. TCRdb limited this immuneACCESS table to in-frame rearrangements with V and J called. A share of clones is missing; checked studies link under half to unresolved V genes, and the rest is unexplained. From that table come the V and J calls and clone size; the DNA was used to work out D and trimming. This sample has 200,000 or so clones in its table, and about 93% of those were observed once. The ten largest clones capture 0.9% to 1.1% of the sample.

These data come from a study of T cell responses to AZD1222 COVID-19 vaccine (dated by TCRdb to the early 2020s). About the study as a whole: A total of just over 230 trial participants underwent TCR sequencing, of whom 207 had received two doses of AZD1222 and some 25 had received two doses of the MenACWY control vaccine. Trial participants were enrolled by age into subgroups of 18-55, 56-69 and 70-plus years, and 148, 28 and 57 TCR-sequenced participants, respectively, were included in these subgroups. Study-wide findings and limitations: The vaccine-associated CD4 TCRs covered the entire spike protein, and the dominant responses fell in regions 160-218 and 743-854. In the small 56-69-year group, the increase in depth fell short of significance, most likely because of low power. Because no samples from the day 14 peak response were available, repertoires could be characterized only after the peak T cell response. Reportedly, almost half of the unique spike-specific TCRs recognized epitopes lying outside the regions that are mutated in the B.1.351 and B.1.1.7 variants. Most participants were white British and females outnumbered males, and the authors suggested that clonal diversity may have been underestimated. After two AZD1222 doses, spike-specific TCR breadth and depth were significantly higher than at day 0 and than in MenACWY recipients. Only five or six AZD1222 recipients were SARS-CoV-2 seropositive at baseline, limiting conclusions about previously exposed vaccinees.

What this sample's time point label stands for: baseline before first vaccination. What this sample's treatment or condition label stands for: meningococcal conjugate vaccine given as trial control. Samples from vaccinated people were obtained from the UK trials COV001 and COV002, which included a single-blind randomized controlled phase 2/3 trial of AZD1222 (ChAdOx1 nCoV-19) in healthy adults. For TCRbeta chain sequencing, PBMC samples were collected from trial participants at day 0 and at day 28 after the second dose. CDR1 and CDR2 are drawn from the germline V gene (reference sequence): DFQATT, SNEGSKA. The cysteine opens and the phenylalanine closes a CDR3 of 13 amino acids. Of the read, only the CDR3 DNA is kept; its 39 bases are in frame from base 1. Trimming at the junction amounts to 3 bases on V and 3 bases on J, and the germline ends lie 6 bases apart.

The material was peripheral blood, obtained on day 0 of MenACWY control vaccination. The rearrangement joined TRBV20-1 to TRBJ1-6, with the D gene too uncertain to name. The origin of this receptor is an adult in good health. In nucleotide form, the sequence is TGCAGTGCTAGTTGGGGCTATAATTCACCCCTCCACTTT. Its protein is CSASWGYNSPLHF.